These T cell receptor beta chains were read from a single sample in a study of patients and donors after allogeneic stem cell transplantation. Using its own MiXCR run on the RT-PCR reads, TCRdb lists one record per CDR3 protein. The table records approximately 150,000 distinct CDR3 sequences, about 24% of them present only once. Source material: blood, either unsorted or a sorted T cell fraction (not recorded which). The receptors were gathered from a human donor who was either an allogeneic HSCT recipient or a stem cell or donor lymphocyte infusion donor (not recorded which). It is not recorded whose cells these are; they may come from a transplant donor. The CDR3 runs from the conserved cysteine through the conserved F or W. The order of the fields is V gene, CDR3 length, clone size, D gene, J gene, CDR3 DNA, CDR3 protein. A D gene is named only where the DNA matches it firmly. A clone size is listed for some rows: how often the clone was seen (once, few, many), or a class if it is expanded.

TRBV20-1	12	many	.	TRBJ1-1	TGCAGTGCTAGGGACAGCTTTTATGAAGCTTTCTTT	CSARDSFYEAFF
TRBV15	17	few	.	TRBJ1-4	TGTGCCACCAGCAGCCCCTCCGAATGGGACGCTAATGAAAAACTGTTTTTT	CATSSPSEWDANEKLFF
TRBV28	17	few	.	TRBJ1-5	TGTGCCAGCAGTTTATGGGAGCCGGGGGCGGCTAATCAGCCCCAGCATTTT	CASSLWEPGAANQPQHF
TRBV12-3/TRBV12-4	13	.	.	TRBJ1-2	TGTGCCAGCAGTTTCTCTCTGGTGCCTGGCTACACCTTC	CASSFSLVPGYTF
TRBV12-3/TRBV12-4	11	.	TRBD1	TRBJ1-2	TGTGCCAGCAGTCCAGACCCGGGACAGGTCTTC	CASSPDPGQVF
TRBV5-8	14	.	TRBD1	TRBJ2-1	TGTGCCAGCAGCTTGACAGGGGGCCACAATGAGCAGTTCTTC	CASSLTGGHNEQFF
TRBV4-1	14	few	.	TRBJ1-2	TGCGCCAGCAGCCAGTCAACAGGGAGCGGTGGCTACACCTTC	CASSQSTGSGGYTF
TRBV20-1	14	many	.	TRBJ1-1	TGCAGTGCTAGAGATTCCCAGGGGAACACTGAAGCTTTCTTT	CSARDSQGNTEAFF
TRBV5-1	20	.	TRBD2	TRBJ2-1	TGCGCCAGCAGCTTTCCGGGACTAGCGGGCCCGCGGGTGGGGTACAATGAGCAGTTCTTC	CASSFPGLAGPRVGYNEQFF
TRBV5-1	16	.	.	TRBJ2-5	TGCGCCAGCAGCTTTTCGACCGGGACATATCAAGAGACCCAGTACTTC	CASSFSTGTYQETQYF
TRBV19	15	few	TRBD2	TRBJ2-1	TGTGCCAGCACCCGAACTAGCGGGAGTAACAATGAGCAGTTCTTC	CASTRTSGSNNEQFF
TRBV7-6	16	many	.	TRBJ2-3	TGTGCCAGCAGCTTAGCCCCAGGGGACTACACAGATACGCAGTATTTT	CASSLAPGDYTDTQYF
TRBV18	14	.	TRBD1	TRBJ2-4	TGTGCCAGCACAAGGACAGGTAATCCAGACATTCAGTACTTC	CASTRTGNPDIQYF
TRBV10-3	11	many	.	TRBJ1-2	TGTGCCATCAGTGATGGACAGGGCTACACCTTC	CAISDGQGYTF
TRBV6-4	15	.	TRBD1	TRBJ1-1	TGTGCCAGCAGCATGCAAACAGGGGAAAACACTGAAGCTTTCTTT	CASSMQTGENTEAFF
TRBV5-6	15	.	TRBD1	TRBJ2-1	TGTGCCAGCAGCTTTACAGGACAGGGCATTGCTGAGCAGTTCTTC	CASSFTGQGIAEQFF
TRBV12-3/TRBV12-4	16	few	TRBD1	TRBJ2-5	TGTGCCAGCAGTTTAATGGGGACAGGGGTCCAAGAGACCCAGTACTTC	CASSLMGTGVQETQYF
TRBV12-3/TRBV12-4	19	.	TRBD1	TRBJ2-7	TGTGCCAGCAGTTTCCGGCGGACAGGAGGTCTTAACCTTTATGACGAGCAGTACTTC	CASSFRRTGGLNLYDEQYF
TRBV6-5	14	few	TRBD1	TRBJ1-4	TGTGCCAGCAGTACGGGGACAGGGGGTGAAAAACTGTTTTTT	CASSTGTGGEKLFF
TRBV30	12	.	.	TRBJ2-1	TGTGCCTGGAGGCCCAAACTCAATGAGCAGTTCTTC	CAWRPKLNEQFF
TRBV7-9	14	.	.	TRBJ1-2	TGTGCCAGCAGCTTAGTTGCAGTTAACTATGGCTACACCTTC	CASSLVAVNYGYTF
TRBV4-3	17	.	.	TRBJ2-2	TGCGCCAGCAGCCAAGACCCAGGGGTCGTCGGCACCGGGGAGCTGTTTTTT	CASSQDPGVVGTGELFF
TRBV10-3	17	many	TRBD1	TRBJ1-5	TGTGCCATCAGTGAGTTGGCCCCAGGGGGAGGAGGTCAGCCCCAGCATTTT	CAISELAPGGGGQPQHF
TRBV12-3/TRBV12-4	15	few	.	TRBJ1-6	TGTGCCAGCAGTTCCCGGGACCGACTTAATTCACCCCTCCACTTT	CASSSRDRLNSPLHF
TRBV7-9	13	many	.	TRBJ1-1	TGTGCCAGCAGCTTAGTTGCGGACGCTGAAGCTTTCTTT	CASSLVADAEAFF
TRBV12-3/TRBV12-4	11	few	.	TRBJ1-1	TGTGCCAGCAGAAACAGGGATGTAGCTTTCTTT	CASRNRDVAFF
TRBV6-6	13	.	.	TRBJ1-1	TGTGCCAGCAGTACTCGAGCGAACACTGAAGCTTTCTTT	CASSTRANTEAFF
TRBV9	13	.	TRBD1	TRBJ1-6	TGTGCCAGTACCCCGGGACAGGGACCACCCCTCCACTTT	CASTPGQGPPLHF
TRBV12-3/TRBV12-4	15	few	.	TRBJ1-2	TGTGCCAGCAGCCCCATTCCCGGGGTGAGCTATGGCTACACCTTC	CASSPIPGVSYGYTF
TRBV7-3	15	.	.	TRBJ2-7	TGTGCCAGCAGCTTACACGCAGGGGCATCCTACGAGCAGTACTTC	CASSLHAGASYEQYF
TRBV4-2	15	few	.	TRBJ2-3	TGTGCCAGCAGCCAAGAAATCAGGAGCACAGATACGCAGTATTTT	CASSQEIRSTDTQYF
TRBV7-9	12	.	.	TRBJ1-1	TGTGCCAGCAGCTCCGGTCAGTATCGGGCTTTCTTT	CASSSGQYRAFF
TRBV20-1	13	.	.	TRBJ2-7	TGCAGTGCTAGAGACGGCGACTACTACGAGCAGTACTTC	CSARDGDYYEQYF
TRBV5-1	18	.	.	TRBJ1-1	TGCGCCAGCAGCTTGCCCGATCCACCAGGGAGAGCGAACACTGAAGCTTTCTTT	CASSLPDPPGRANTEAFF
TRBV24-1	14	.	.	TRBJ1-2	TGTGCCACCAGTGACCCGGACCGAAGCTATGGCTACACCTTC	CATSDPDRSYGYTF
TRBV21-1	22	.	.	TRBJ1-1	TGTGCCAGCACCCCAGGGCTCAGCCCATCCAGAGGAATCGTCGAACTTGACATTGAAGCTTTCTTT	CASTPGLSPSRGIVELDIEAFF
TRBV20-1	14	.	.	TRBJ2-7	TGCAGTGCTAGCTTAAGCGGACTGCCCTACGAGCAGTACTTC	CSASLSGLPYEQYF
TRBV5-1	11	few	.	TRBJ2-3	TGCGCCAGCACCCTGGAAGATACGCAGTATTTT	CASTLEDTQYF
TRBV7-8	13	.	.	TRBJ1-5	TGTGCCAGCCGGGCCAGCCTCAATCAGCCCCAGCATTTT	CASRASLNQPQHF
TRBV6-1	14	.	.	TRBJ1-5	TGTGCCAGCTTCCTGGGGCAGATCAATCAGCCCCAGCATTTT	CASFLGQINQPQHF
TRBV7-9	15	.	.	TRBJ2-5	TGTGCCAGCAGCTTAGCGGCGGGACAGCAAGAGACCCAGTACTTC	CASSLAAGQQETQYF
TRBV3-1	15	many	TRBD1	TRBJ1-6	TGTGCCAGCAGCCACCGGACAGGGGTAGGACCACCCCTCCACTTT	CASSHRTGVGPPLHF
TRBV5-1	14	.	TRBD1	TRBJ1-6	TGCGCCAGCAGCTTGGGGGACAGGTTTTCACCCCTCCACTTT	CASSLGDRFSPLHF
TRBV2	14	many	.	TRBJ1-1	TGTGCCAGCAGTCCAGGGTTGGCGAACACTGAAGCTTTCTTT	CASSPGLANTEAFF
TRBV5-1	12	few	.	TRBJ1-1	TGCGCCAGCAGCTTGGTGGGAGAGGAGGCTTTCTTT	CASSLVGEEAFF
TRBV20-1	18	.	.	TRBJ1-1	TGCAGTGCTAGAGATCCCAATAGTAGGGGCCGGCCCAACACTGAAGCTTTCTTT	CSARDPNSRGRPNTEAFF
TRBV6-6	13	.	.	TRBJ2-7	TGTGCCTCCTCAGGGCTGCGATCCTACGAGCAGTACTTC	CASSGLRSYEQYF
TRBV12-3/TRBV12-4	14	few	TRBD2	TRBJ2-1	TGTGCCAGCAGCAGCGGGAGGATTTACAATGAGCAGTTCTTC	CASSSGRIYNEQFF
TRBV12-3/TRBV12-4	13	many	.	TRBJ1-1	TGTGCCAGCAGTTTCGACACCCTGACTCAAGTTTTCTTT	CASSFDTLTQVFF
TRBV10-3	12	.	.	TRBJ2-5	TGTGCCGCATCCGAGGTGCAGGAGACCCAGTACTTC	CAASEVQETQYF
TRBV5-1	15	.	.	TRBJ1-5	TGCGCCAGCAGCATAGCGGGGGATAGCAATCAGCCCCAGCATTTT	CASSIAGDSNQPQHF
TRBV7-6	13	many	.	TRBJ1-3	TGTGCCAGCAGCTTAGAAGCCGGAAACACCATATATTTT	CASSLEAGNTIYF
TRBV20-1	16	.	.	TRBJ2-7	TGCAGTGCTAGTACGCTGTCTAACCCGAAGATATACGAGCAGTACTTC	CSASTLSNPKIYEQYF
TRBV7-3	14	.	.	TRBJ2-3	TGTGCCAGCAGTTCCGGGGATTCGACAGATACGCAGTATTTT	CASSSGDSTDTQYF
TRBV15	14	few	.	TRBJ1-5	TGTGCCACCAGGGAGCCGGGGAGCAATCAGCCCCAGCATTTT	CATREPGSNQPQHF
TRBV7-2	15	.	.	TRBJ2-3	TGTGCCAGCAGCTCCCCTCAAGCTATCACAGATACGCAGTATTTT	CASSSPQAITDTQYF
TRBV12-3/TRBV12-4	14	.	.	TRBJ2-3	TGTGCCAGCAGTCATCGTGGACACACAGATACGCAGTATTTT	CASSHRGHTDTQYF
TRBV6-5	13	.	.	TRBJ2-7	TGTGCCAGCAGTTATCGGGACTCCTACGAGCAGTACTTC	CASSYRDSYEQYF